This T cell receptor (beta chain) was identified during a study of blood T cell repertoires in COVID-19. Study-level information: Specimens from acute and convalescent COVID-19 originated in the United States, Italy and Spain.

There are 14 residues in the CDR3. Germline CDR1 reads SGHRS; CDR2 reads YFSETQ. Losses at the gene ends were 5 bases for V and 3 bases for J; bases not matched to a gene: 6. Original data processing: Estimation of nucleated cell counts relied on the amplification of reference gene primers. Sequenced by immunoSEQ multiplex PCR; TCRdb stores in-frame clones only, minus some. The V and J calls and clone size were taken over from that table, and D and trimming were inferred from the DNA. The sample records some 120,000 clones, around 80% being singletons. Material for sequencing was peripheral blood. The clonotype was recovered from a man aged 65 to 79 with acute or convalescent COVID-19. The chain links TRBV5-1 to TRBJ2-7; 9 bases fit TRBD1. In DNA, the CDR3 is TGCGCCAGCAGGGCAATGACAGGGGGCTACGAGCAGTACTTC. Protein: CASRAMTGGYEQYF. The variable domain in full, completed from reference TRBV5-1 and TRBJ2-7, reads KAGVTQTPRYLIKTRGQQVTLSCSPISGHRSVSWYQQTPGQGLQFLFEYFSETQRNKGNFPGRFSGRQFSNSRSEMNVSTLELGDSALYLCASRAMTGGYEQYFGPGTRLTVT.